This record covers a single TCR beta chain. Its antigen remains unknown. This sample was taken from a study of Graves' ophthalmopathy and Graves' hyperthyroidism. Study at large: The authors collected peripheral blood at initial diagnosis, before any treatment.

The authors amplified TCR beta CDR3 regions from RNA transcripts. First-round RT-PCR with HTBI primers preceded a second-round multiplex PCR. TCRdb redid the calling of the multiplex PCR reads with MiXCR, one entry per CDR3 protein. The sample shows approximately 640,000 distinct CDR3 sequences, roughly two fifths of them seen only once. Study outcomes and limitations: Blood was where most expanded thyroid clonotypes above 0.001 frequency also turned up.

V was cut by 6 bases and J by 5 bases, with 13 bases left in between. The CDR3 is made up of 13 amino acids. CDR1 SGHVS and CDR2 FNYEAQ come from the germline V gene. All donors with ophthalmopathy were recorded as having moderate-to-severe activity, CAS ≥3, NOSPECS ≥4 and a duration under 3 months. As the starting material, roughly 9.8 ml of fresh peripheral blood yielded the PBMCs. This chain links TRBV7-6 with TRBJ2-5; TRBD1 might be the D (7 bases). The receptor's source is an adult man with Graves' ophthalmopathy. The specimen was peripheral blood. The CDR3 DNA reads TGTGCCAGCAGACAGGGGAGCGGGGAGACCCAGTACTTC. It translates to CASRQGSGETQYF.